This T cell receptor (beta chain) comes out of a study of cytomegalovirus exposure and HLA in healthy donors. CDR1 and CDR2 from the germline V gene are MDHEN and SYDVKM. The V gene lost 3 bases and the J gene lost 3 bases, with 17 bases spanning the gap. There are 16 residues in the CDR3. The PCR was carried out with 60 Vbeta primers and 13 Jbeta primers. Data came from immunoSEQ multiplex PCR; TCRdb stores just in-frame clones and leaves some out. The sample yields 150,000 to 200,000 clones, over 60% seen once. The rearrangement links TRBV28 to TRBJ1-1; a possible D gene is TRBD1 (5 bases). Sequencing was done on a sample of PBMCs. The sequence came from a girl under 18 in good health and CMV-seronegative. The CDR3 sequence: CASSFFFGGRDTEAFF. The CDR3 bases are TGTGCCAGCAGTTTTTTTTTCGGGGGAAGGGACACTGAAGCTTTCTTT.